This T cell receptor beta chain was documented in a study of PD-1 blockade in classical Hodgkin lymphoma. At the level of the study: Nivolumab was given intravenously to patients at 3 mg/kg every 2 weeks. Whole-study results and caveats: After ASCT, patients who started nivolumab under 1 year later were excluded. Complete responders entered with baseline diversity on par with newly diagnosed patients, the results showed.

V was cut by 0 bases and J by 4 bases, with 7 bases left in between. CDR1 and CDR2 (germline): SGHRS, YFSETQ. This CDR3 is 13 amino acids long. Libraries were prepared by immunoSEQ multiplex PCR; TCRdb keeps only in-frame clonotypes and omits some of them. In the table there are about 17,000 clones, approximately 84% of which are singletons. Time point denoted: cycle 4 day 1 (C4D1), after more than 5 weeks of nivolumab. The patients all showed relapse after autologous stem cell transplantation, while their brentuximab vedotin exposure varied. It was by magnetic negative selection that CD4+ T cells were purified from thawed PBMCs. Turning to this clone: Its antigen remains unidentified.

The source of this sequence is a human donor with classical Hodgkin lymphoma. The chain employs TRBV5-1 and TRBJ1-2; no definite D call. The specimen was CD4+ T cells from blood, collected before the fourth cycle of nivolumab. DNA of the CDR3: TGCGCCAGCAGCTTGGGCAGGACCTATGGCTACACCTTC. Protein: CASSLGRTYGYTF.